The source of this TCR beta chain is a study of T-cell memory formation after mild COVID-19. At the level of the study: TCR clusters showed largely donor specificity.

The CDR3 covers 14 residues. In germline, CDR1 is LNHDA, CDR2 SQIVND (reference sequence). V was cut by 3 bases and J by 7 bases, with 10 bases left in between. Sample barcodes and UMIs were carried by the TCR alpha and TCR beta cDNA libraries that 5'RACE generated with constant-segment primers. TCRdb re-called the 5' RACE reads through MiXCR, storing one row per CDR3 protein. The sample carries about 340,000 distinct CDR3 sequences, 13% recorded once. This clonotype was counted between two and nine times. The clonotype comes from a man younger than 30 who had mild COVID-19 (a few samples of this study predate the infection). Cell type and time point are not known. The chain employs TRBV19 and TRBJ1-6; D is undetermined. The specimen sequenced was PBMCs or a T cell subset sorted from them (not recorded which). Written as DNA, the CDR3 is TGTGCCAGTAGTATTCGGGATGGCAATTCACCCCTCCACTTT. Its translation: CASSIRDGNSPLHF. The full variable domain, with the rest looked up from reference TRBV19 and TRBJ1-6, is DGGITQSPKYLFRKEGQNVTLSCEQNLNHDAMYWYRQDPGQGLRLIYYSQIVNDFQKGDIAEGYSVSREKKESFPLTVTSAQKNPTAFYLCASSIRDGNSPLHFGNGTRLTVT.